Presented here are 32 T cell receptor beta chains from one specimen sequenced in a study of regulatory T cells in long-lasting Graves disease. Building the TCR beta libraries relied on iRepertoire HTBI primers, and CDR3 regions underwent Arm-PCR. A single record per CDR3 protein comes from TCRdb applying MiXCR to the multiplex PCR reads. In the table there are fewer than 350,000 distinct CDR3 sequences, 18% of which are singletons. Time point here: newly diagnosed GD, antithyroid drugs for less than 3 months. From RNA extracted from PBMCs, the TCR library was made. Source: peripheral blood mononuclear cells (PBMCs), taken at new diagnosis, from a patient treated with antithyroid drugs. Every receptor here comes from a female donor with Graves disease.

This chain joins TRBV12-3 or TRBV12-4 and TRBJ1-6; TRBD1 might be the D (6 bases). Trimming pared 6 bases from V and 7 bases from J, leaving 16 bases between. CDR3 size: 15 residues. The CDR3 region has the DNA TGTGCCAGCAGCGAGGACAGCCCAACCAATTCACCCCTCCACTTT. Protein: CASSEDSPTNSPLHF.

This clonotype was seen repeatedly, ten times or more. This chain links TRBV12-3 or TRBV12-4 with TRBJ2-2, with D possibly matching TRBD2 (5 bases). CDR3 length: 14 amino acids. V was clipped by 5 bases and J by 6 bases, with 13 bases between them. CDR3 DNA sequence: TGTGCCAGCAGTCCGGGGTCCCCCTCCGGGGAGCTGTTTTTT. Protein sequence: CASSPGSPSGELFF.

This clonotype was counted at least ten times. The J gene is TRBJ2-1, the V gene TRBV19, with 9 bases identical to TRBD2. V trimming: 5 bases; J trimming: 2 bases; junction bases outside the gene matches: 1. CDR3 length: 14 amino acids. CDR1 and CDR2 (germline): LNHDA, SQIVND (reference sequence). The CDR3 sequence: CASSAGGPYNEQFF. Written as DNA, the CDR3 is TGTGCCAGTAGTGCGGGAGGGCCCTACAATGAGCAGTTCTTC.

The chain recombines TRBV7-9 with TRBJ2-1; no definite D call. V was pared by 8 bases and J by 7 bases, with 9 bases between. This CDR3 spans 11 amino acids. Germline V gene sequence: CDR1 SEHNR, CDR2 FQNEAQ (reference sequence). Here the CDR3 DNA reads TGTGCCAGCGGGTCCCAAAATGAGCAGTTCTTC. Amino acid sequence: CASGSQNEQFF.

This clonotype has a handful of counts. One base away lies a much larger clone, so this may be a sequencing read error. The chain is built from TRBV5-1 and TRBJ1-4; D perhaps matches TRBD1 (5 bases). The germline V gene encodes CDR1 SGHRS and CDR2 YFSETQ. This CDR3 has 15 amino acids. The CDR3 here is CACSLGTLVDEKLFF. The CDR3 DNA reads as TGCGCCTGCAGCTTGGGGACTCTTGTTGATGAAAAACTGTTTTTT.

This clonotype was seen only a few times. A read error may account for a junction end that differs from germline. The CDR3 bases are TGCAGTGCCCCCCTGAGGGTAGCGGGGTGGGGCACGGATACGCAGTATTTT. It codes for CSAPLRVAGWGTDTQYF. This rearrangement joins TRBV20-1 to TRBJ2-3; TRBD2 matches at 8 bases. The CDR3 has 17 residues. Germline V gene data show CDR1 as DFQATT and CDR2 as SNEGSKA (reference sequence).

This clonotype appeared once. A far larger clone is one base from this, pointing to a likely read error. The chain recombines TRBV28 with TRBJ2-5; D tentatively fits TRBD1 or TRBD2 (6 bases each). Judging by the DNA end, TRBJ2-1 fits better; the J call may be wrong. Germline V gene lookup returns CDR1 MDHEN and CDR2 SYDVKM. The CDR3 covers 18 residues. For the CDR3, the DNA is TGTGCCAGCAGTTTTCAAGCCGCCGGGGGCCTTAGCTCCTACGAGCAGTTCTTC. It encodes CASSFQAAGGLSSYEQFF.

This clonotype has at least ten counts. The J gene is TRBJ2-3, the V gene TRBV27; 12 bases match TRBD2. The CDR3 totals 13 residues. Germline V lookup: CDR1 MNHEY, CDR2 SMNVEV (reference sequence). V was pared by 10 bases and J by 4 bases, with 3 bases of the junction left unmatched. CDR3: CATRLAGADTQYF. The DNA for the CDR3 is TGTGCCACTCGACTAGCGGGAGCAGATACGCAGTATTTT.

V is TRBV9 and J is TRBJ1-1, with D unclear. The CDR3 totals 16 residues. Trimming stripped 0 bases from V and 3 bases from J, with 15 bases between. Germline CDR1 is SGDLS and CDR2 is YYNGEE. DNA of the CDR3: TGTGCCAGCAGCGTAGGGCTTGCGGGGTCGGACACTGAAGCTTTCTTT. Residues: CASSVGLAGSDTEAFF.

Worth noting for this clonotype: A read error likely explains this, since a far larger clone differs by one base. The CDR3 reads CVSSLPQGGGNEQFF. For the CDR3, the DNA is TGTGTCAGCAGCCTACCCCAGGGGGGAGGCAATGAGCAGTTCTTC. The genes are TRBV7-2 and TRBJ2-1, with a possible D match to TRBD1 (7 bases). The germline V gene has CDR1 SGHTA and CDR2 FQGNSA. The CDR3 extends over 15 amino acids.

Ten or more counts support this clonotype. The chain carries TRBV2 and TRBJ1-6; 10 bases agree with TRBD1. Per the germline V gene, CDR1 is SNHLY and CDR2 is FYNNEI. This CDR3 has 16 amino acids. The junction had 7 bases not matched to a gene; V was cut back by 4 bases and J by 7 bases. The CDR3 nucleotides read TGTGCCAGCAGTGGACAGGGGGCTGATGTGAATTCACCCCTCCACTTT. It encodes CASSGQGADVNSPLHF.

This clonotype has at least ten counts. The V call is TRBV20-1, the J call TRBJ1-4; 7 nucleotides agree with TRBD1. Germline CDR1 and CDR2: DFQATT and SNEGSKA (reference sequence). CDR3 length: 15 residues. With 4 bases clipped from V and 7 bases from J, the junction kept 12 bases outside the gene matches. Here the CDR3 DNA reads TGCAGTGCTACAGATTTCAGGGGGGAGGGTGAAAAACTGTTTTTT. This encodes CSATDFRGEGEKLFF.

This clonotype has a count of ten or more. CDR3 nucleotide sequence: TGCAGTGCTGATACACTCAGCTCCTACAATGAGCAGTTCTTC. Amino acids: CSADTLSSYNEQFF. V usage is TRBV20-1 and J usage is TRBJ2-1; D not resolved. This CDR3 contains 14 residues. Trimming cost V 5 bases and J 0 bases, with 11 bases left between them. Germline V lookup: CDR1 DFQATT, CDR2 SNEGSKA (reference sequence).

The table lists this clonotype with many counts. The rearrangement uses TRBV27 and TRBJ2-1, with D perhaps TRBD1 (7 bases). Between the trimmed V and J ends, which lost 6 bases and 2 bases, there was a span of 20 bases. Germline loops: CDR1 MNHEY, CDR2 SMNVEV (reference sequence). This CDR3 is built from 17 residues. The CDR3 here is CASRIIQGGTAYNEQFF. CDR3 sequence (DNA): TGTGCCAGCAGGATCATTCAGGGGGGTACGGCCTACAATGAGCAGTTCTTC.

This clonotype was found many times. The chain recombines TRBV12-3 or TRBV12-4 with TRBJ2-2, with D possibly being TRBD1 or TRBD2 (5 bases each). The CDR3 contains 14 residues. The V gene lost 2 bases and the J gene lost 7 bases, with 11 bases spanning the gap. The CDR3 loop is CASSLYGTNGELFF. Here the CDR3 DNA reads TGTGCCAGCAGTTTATACGGGACGAACGGGGAGCTGTTTTTT.

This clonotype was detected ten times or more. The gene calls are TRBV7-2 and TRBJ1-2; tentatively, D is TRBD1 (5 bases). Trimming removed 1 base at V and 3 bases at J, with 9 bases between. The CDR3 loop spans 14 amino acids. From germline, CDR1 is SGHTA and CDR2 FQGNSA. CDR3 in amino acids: CASSLDLTDYGYTF. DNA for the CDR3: TGTGCCAGCAGCTTAGATTTGACAGACTATGGCTACACCTTC.

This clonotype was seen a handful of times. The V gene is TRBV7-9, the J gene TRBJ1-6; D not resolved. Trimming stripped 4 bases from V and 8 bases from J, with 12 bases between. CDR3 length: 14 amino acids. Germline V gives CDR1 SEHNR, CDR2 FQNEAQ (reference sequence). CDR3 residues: CASSSLGADSPLHF. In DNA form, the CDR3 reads TGTGCCAGCAGCTCCTTGGGAGCCGATTCACCCCTCCACTTT.

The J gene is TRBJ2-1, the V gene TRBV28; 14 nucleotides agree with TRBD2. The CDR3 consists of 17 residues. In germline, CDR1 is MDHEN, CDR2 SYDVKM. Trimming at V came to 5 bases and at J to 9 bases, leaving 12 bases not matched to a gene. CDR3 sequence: CASSLIPGLAGVVEQFF. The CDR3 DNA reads TGTGCCAGCAGTCTAATACCGGGACTAGCGGGAGTAGTTGAGCAGTTCTTC.

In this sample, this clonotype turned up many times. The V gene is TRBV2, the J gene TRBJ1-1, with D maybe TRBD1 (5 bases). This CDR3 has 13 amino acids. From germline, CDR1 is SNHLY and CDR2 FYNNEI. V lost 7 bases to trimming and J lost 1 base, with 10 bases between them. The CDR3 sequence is CASTRDRNTEAFF. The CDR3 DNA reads TGTGCCAGCACCAGAGACAGGAACACTGAAGCTTTCTTT.

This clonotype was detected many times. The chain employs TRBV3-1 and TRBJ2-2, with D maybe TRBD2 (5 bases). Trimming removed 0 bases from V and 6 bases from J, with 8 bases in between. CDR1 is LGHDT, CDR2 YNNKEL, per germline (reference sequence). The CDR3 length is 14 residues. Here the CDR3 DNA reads TGTGCCAGCAGCCAAGAAATAGCGTCCGGGGAGCTGTTTTTT. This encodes CASSQEIASGELFF.

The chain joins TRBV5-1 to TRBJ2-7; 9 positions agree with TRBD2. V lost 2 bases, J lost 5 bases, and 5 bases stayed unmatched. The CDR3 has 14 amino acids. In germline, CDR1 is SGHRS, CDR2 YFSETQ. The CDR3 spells CASSLLSGSNEQYF. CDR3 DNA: TGCGCCAGCAGCTTACTTAGCGGGAGTAACGAGCAGTACTTC.

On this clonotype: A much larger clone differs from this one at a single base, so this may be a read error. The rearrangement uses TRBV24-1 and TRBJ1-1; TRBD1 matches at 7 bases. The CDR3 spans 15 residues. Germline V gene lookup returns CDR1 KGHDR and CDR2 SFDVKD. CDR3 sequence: CAASDRDRPNTEAFF. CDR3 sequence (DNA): TGTGCCGCCAGTGACCGGGACAGACCGAACACTGAAGCTTTCTTT.

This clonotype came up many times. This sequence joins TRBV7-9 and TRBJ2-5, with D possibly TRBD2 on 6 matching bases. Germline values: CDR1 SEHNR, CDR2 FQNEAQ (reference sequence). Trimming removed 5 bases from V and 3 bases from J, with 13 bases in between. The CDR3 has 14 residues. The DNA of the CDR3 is TGTGCCAGCAGCCTGGTGTTAGCGGAAGAGACCCAGTACTTC. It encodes CASSLVLAEETQYF.

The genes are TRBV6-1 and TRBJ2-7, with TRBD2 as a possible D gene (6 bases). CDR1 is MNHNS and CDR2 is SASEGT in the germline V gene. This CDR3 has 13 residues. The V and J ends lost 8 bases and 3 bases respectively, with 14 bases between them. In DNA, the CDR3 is TGTGCCAGCCGCGGGACGGCGCGCTACGAGCAGTACTTC. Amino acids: CASRGTARYEQYF.

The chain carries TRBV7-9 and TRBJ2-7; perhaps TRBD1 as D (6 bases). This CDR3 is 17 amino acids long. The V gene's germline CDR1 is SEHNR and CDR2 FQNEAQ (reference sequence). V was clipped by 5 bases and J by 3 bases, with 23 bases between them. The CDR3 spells CASSAPRSQGFNYEQYF. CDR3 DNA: TGTGCCAGCAGCGCCCCAAGAAGCCAGGGGTTTAACTACGAGCAGTACTTC.

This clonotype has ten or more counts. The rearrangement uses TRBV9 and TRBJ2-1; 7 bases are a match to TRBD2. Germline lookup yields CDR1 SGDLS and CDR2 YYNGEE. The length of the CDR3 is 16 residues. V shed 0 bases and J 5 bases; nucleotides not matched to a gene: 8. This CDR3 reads CASSVGGRAHDNEQFF. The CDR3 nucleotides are TGTGCCAGCAGCGTAGGTGGGAGGGCTCACGACAATGAGCAGTTCTTC. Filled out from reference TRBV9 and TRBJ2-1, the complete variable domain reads DSGVTQTPKHLITATGQRVTLRCSPRSGDLSVYWYQQSLDQGLQFLIQYYNGEERAKGNILERFSAQQFPDLHSELNLSSLELGDSALYFCASSVGGRAHDNEQFFGPGTRLTVL.

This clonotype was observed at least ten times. This CDR3 is CASSPWTGSTDTQYF. DNA of the CDR3: TGTGCCAGCAGCCCCTGGACTGGAAGCACAGATACGCAGTATTTT. This chain uses TRBV7-9 with TRBJ2-3; tentative D call: TRBD2 (5 bases). Germline CDR1 SEHNR, CDR2 FQNEAQ (reference sequence). Deletions cut 5 bases from V and 0 bases from J, with 12 bases between. The CDR3 is 15 residues long.

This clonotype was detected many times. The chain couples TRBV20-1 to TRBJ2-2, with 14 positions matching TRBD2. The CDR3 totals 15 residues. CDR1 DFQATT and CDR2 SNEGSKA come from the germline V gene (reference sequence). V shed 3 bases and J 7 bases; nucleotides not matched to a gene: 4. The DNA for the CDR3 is TGCAGTGCTAGCGGACTAGCGGGAGGTGGCGGGGAGCTGTTTTTT. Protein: CSASGLAGGGGELFF.

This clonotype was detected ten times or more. In DNA form, the CDR3 reads TGCGCCAGCAGCGGCCGGGGGCTAGGGATGGAGACCCAGTACTTC. This codes for CASSGRGLGMETQYF. The chain employs TRBV5-1 and TRBJ2-5, with D perhaps given as TRBD1 or TRBD2 (6 bases each). Germline V gives CDR1 SGHRS, CDR2 YFSETQ. This CDR3 is 15 amino acids long. Trimming removed 4 bases at V and 5 bases at J, with 18 bases between.

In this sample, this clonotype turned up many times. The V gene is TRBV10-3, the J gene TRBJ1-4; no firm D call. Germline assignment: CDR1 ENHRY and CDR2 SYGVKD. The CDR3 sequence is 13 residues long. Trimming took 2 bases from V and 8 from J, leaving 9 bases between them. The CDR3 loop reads CAISEIELEKLFF. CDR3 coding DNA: TGTGCCATCAGTGAGATCGAGCTAGAAAAACTGTTTTTT.

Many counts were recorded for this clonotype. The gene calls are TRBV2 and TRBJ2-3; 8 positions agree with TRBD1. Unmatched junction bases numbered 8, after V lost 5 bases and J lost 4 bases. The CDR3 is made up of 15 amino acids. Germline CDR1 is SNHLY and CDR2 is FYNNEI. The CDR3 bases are TGTGCCAGCAGTTCCGACAGGGGACAGTCAGATACGCAGTATTTT. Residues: CASSSDRGQSDTQYF. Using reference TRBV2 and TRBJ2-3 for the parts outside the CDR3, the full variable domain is EPEVTQTPSHQVTQMGQEVILRCVPISNHLYFYWYRQILGQKVEFLVSFYNNEISEKSEIFDDQFSVERPDGSNFTLKIRSTKLEDSAMYFCASSSDRGQSDTQYFGPGTRLTVL.

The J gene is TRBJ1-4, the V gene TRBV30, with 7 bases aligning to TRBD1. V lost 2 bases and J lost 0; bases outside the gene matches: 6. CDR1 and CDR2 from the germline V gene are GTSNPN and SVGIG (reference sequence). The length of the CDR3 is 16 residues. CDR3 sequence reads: CAWSTKDRPTNEKLFF. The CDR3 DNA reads TGTGCCTGGAGTACAAAGGACAGGCCAACTAATGAAAAACTGTTTTTT.